Sequencing of this T cell receptor (beta chain) was carried out in a study of siplizumab effects on memory and regulatory T cells (dated by TCRdb to between 2018 and 2021). At the level of the whole study: The study looked at the effect of siplizumab, an anti-CD2 antibody, on alloreactive T-cell subsets in allogeneic mixed lymphocyte reactions made from human PBMCs.

CDR1 and CDR2 are read off the germline V gene as SNHLY and FYNNEI. Measured from the cysteine to the phenylalanine, the CDR3 is 15 residues long. Just the 45-base CDR3 DNA is kept, in frame starting at base 1. V loses 5 bases of germline sequence and J loses 4 bases, and the interval between the two ends is 17 bases. Library generation was performed with the immunoSEQ multiplex PCR assay. Each sample had 9 x 10^4 or so TCR templates assayed by the deep sequencing platform. Genomic DNA extracted from sorted T cells was the material used for TCRbeta CDR3 sequencing. Per the authors' processing: Clonal analysis of TCRbeta CDR3 data was done in the R programming language. Alloreactive CD4+ and CD8+ clones were identified by comparing unstimulated samples to CFSE-low samples taken after the reaction. Regulatory or non-regulatory origin of alloreactive CD4+ clones was assigned by matching sequences to the sorted unstimulated Treg and non-Treg repertoires. The table comes from immuneACCESS by way of TCRdb, which keeps in-frame sequences with V and J called. Part of the clones is missing from these tables; in studies checked, under half for an unresolved V gene and the rest for unknown reasons. From that table come the V and J calls and clone size; the DNA was used to work out D and trimming. The sample contains tens of thousands of clones, 90% to 95% of them found a single time. Around 40% of the sample is held by the ten biggest clonotypes.

Summary of the overall study and its limitations: Among mappable alloreactive CD4+ clones, the Treg-derived fraction averaged approximately 69% with siplizumab versus around 25% in control reactions. Whether proliferating Tregs from siplizumab cultures were suppressive was not functionally confirmed. Because sequences below about 10^-5 frequency were poorly captured, only a minor fraction of alloreactive clones could be mapped to unstimulated subsets. The cumulative frequency of alloreactive sequences traceable to unstimulated CD4+ memory T cells was significantly reduced by siplizumab. Greater diversity appeared to be present in unstimulated naive T cells than in memory T cells, and a substantial contribution to the alloresponse seemed to be made by naive cells. Roughly 75-96% of proliferating CD4+ or CD8+ clones could not be assigned a naive or memory phenotype.

For this clone: The specificity of this receptor is unknown. No qualities accompany the bases; no much larger clone lies one base away.

Sorted unstimulated T cells and proliferating T cells recovered from mixed lymphocyte reactions underwent TCRbeta CDR3 sequencing. Fresh whole blood from about 10 HLA-typed healthy donors served as the source for isolating PBMCs. What was sequenced was CD8+ T cells sorted from blood. The sequence came from a human donor in good health. The rearrangement combines TRBV2 with TRBJ1-2; no D gene call is confident. The CDR3 here reads CASSRGREGFYGYTF. The DNA reads as follows: TGTGCCAGCAGTCGAGGGAGAGAGGGATTCTATGGCTACACCTTC.